This T cell receptor (beta chain) derives from a study of blood T cell repertoires in COVID-19. In the study overall: The analysed material was cDNA or gDNA that came from T cells, B-cell-depleted T cells, or PBMCs.

V was cut by 0 bases and J by 5 bases, with 12 bases left in between. This CDR3 is built from 15 residues. CDR1 and CDR2 from the germline V gene are KGHDR and SFDVKD. Under the authors' procedure: Amplification of reference gene primers was used by the study to estimate nucleated cell counts. Some clones are missing from TCRdb's copy, which holds only in-frame ones; the method was immunoSEQ multiplex PCR. D and trimming come from the DNA, and the V and J calls and clone size come from that table. The data contain roughly 150,000 clones, under 90% of them singletons. Participants came from about 24 US areas, aged about 18 to 90 years. Cohorts were based on clinical histories the participants reported.

The sequence was obtained from a man in his fifties or sixties in a cohort exposed to, infected with or recovered from COVID-19 (not recorded which). The source material was PBMCs or T cells enriched from blood (not recorded which). The chain combines TRBV24-1 with TRBJ2-5; a weak D match, TRBD1 (7 bases). As DNA, the CDR3 is TGTGCCACCAGTGATTTGCAGGGGGGAAAGGAGACCCAGTACTTC. Protein product: CATSDLQGGKETQYF.